These 16 T cell receptor beta chains came from one sample sequenced in a study of blood T cell repertoires in COVID-19 (dated by TCRdb to the early 2020s). To prepare the library, the immunoSEQ multiplex PCR assay was applied. TCRdb provides this immuneACCESS table in a form limited to in-frame rearrangements. Some clones are lacking; in checked studies, under half of them reflect an unresolved V gene, and why the rest are absent is not known. The sample yields over 40,000 clones; about four fifths were counted once. The ten largest account for 2.6% of the sample. The sample comprised peripheral blood. The receptors come from a woman aged 60-70 years with acute or convalescent COVID-19.

The genes are TRBV18 and TRBJ2-5; TRBD2 matches 7 bases. CDR1 is KGHSH, CDR2 LQKENI, per germline. The CDR3 extends over 18 amino acids. With 1 base clipped from V and 3 bases from J, the junction kept 14 bases outside the gene matches. Written as DNA, the CDR3 is TGTGCCAGCTCACCACACCCCCCGGCTAGCGGTCGGGAAGAGACCCAGTACTTC. Translation: CASSPHPPASGREETQYF.

The chain carries TRBV12-3 or TRBV12-4 and TRBJ1-2; TRBD1 agrees at 7 bases. This CDR3 contains 13 residues. The V segment lost 6 bases and the J segment 7 bases; nucleotides outside the gene matches: 8. CDR3 sequence reads: CASSHSGQLGYTF. CDR3 nucleotide sequence: TGTGCCAGCAGCCATTCGGGACAGCTTGGCTACACCTTC.

The chain has TRBV19 and TRBJ2-7; a weak D match, TRBD1 (6 bases). Trimming took 3 bases from V and 5 from J, leaving 14 bases between them. Germline CDR1 is LNHDA and CDR2 is SQIVND (reference sequence). The CDR3 runs 14 residues. DNA of the CDR3: TGTGCCAGTAGTATGCACAGGGCCGGGAACGAGCAGTACTTC. This encodes CASSMHRAGNEQYF.

The chain uses TRBV5-6 and TRBJ2-5; 8 bases fit TRBD1. Germline V gene data show CDR1 as SGHDT and CDR2 as YYEEEE. The ends lost 4 bases at V and 5 bases at J; junction bases unmatched: 10. The CDR3 is 15 residues long. CDR3 protein: CASSPWTGLGETQYF. The CDR3 DNA is TGTGCCAGCAGCCCCTGGACAGGGCTGGGGGAGACCCAGTACTTC.

The V call is TRBV5-6, the J call TRBJ1-2; maybe TRBD1 (6 bases). Trimming took off 0 bases at V and 0 bases at J, with 12 bases between the two ends. The CDR3 runs to 16 residues. Germline CDR1 SGHDT, CDR2 YYEEEE. The CDR3 DNA is TGTGCCAGCAGCTTGGGAGACAGGTTAGCTAACTATGGCTACACCTTC. Its translation: CASSLGDRLANYGYTF.

The CDR3 sequence: CASSLRTAGEQFF. In DNA, the CDR3 is TGTGCCAGCAGCTTACGCACAGCGGGTGAGCAGTTCTTC. This chain uses TRBV11-1 with TRBJ2-1; tentatively, D is TRBD2 (6 bases). Germline loops: CDR1 SGHAT, CDR2 FQDESV (reference sequence). Trimming cost V 2 bases and J 9 bases, with 11 bases left between them. The CDR3 is 13 amino acids.

The chain combines TRBV12-3 or TRBV12-4 with TRBJ2-5, with TRBD1 identical over 7 bases. This CDR3 is built from 13 residues. V shed 4 bases and J 5 bases; nucleotides not matched to a gene: 4. CDR3 loop: CASSWQQGETQYF. For the CDR3, the DNA is TGTGCCAGCAGTTGGCAACAGGGGGAGACCCAGTACTTC.

The rearrangement links TRBV27 to TRBJ2-7; TRBD1 matches 9 bases. The CDR3 spans 13 residues. In germline, CDR1 is MNHEY, CDR2 SMNVEV (reference sequence). J gave up 6 bases and V 6 bases, and 6 bases lay outside the gene matches. DNA for the CDR3: TGTGCCAGCAGCCCCGGGACAGGGCTCGAGCAGTACTTC. This codes for CASSPGTGLEQYF.

This chain connects TRBV18 to TRBJ1-1, with D maybe TRBD1 (6 bases). Germline lookup yields CDR1 KGHSH and CDR2 LQKENI. V gave up 5 bases and J gave up 1 base, with 8 bases separating them. The CDR3 spans 13 residues. DNA for the CDR3: TGTGCCAGCTCATCGGGACAGAACACTGAAGCTTTCTTT. This encodes CASSSGQNTEAFF.

The chain couples TRBV5-1 to TRBJ2-5; D possibly corresponds to TRBD1 (6 bases). CDR1 is SGHRS, CDR2 YFSETQ, per germline. The V end lost 8 bases, the J end lost 2 bases, and 16 bases lay between the germline ends. The CDR3 has 14 residues. DNA for the CDR3: TGCGCCAGGGGGGACACGAGATTACAAGAGACCCAGTACTTC. Its protein is CARGDTRLQETQYF.

The V gene is TRBV28, the J gene TRBJ1-5; TRBD1 matches at 8 bases. CDR1 and CDR2 from the germline V gene are MDHEN and SYDVKM. This CDR3 region has 15 residues. The V gene end was trimmed by 5 bases and the J gene end by 4 bases; junction bases not matched to a gene: 7. CDR3 amino acids: CASSPLDRGNQPQHF. CDR3 in DNA: TGTGCCAGCAGTCCGTTAGACAGGGGTAATCAGCCCCAGCATTTT.

V usage is TRBV2 and J usage is TRBJ2-4, with 7 positions matching TRBD1. Looked up from germline, CDR1 is SNHLY and CDR2 is FYNNEI. The CDR3 runs 15 residues. V lost 6 bases to trimming and J lost 6 bases; unmatched junction nucleotides: 11. In DNA, the CDR3 is TGTGCCAGCAGGGGACAGCTCCTAGGTGTAAACATTCAGTACTTC. Its translation is CASRGQLLGVNIQYF.

Sample share makes this clone medium-sized. V gene TRBV4-1 combines with J gene TRBJ1-5; 7 bases line up with TRBD1. V gave up 4 bases and J gave up 9 bases; unmatched junction bases: 15. Germline V gene lookup returns CDR1 MGHRA and CDR2 YSYEKL. The length of the CDR3 is 16 residues. For the CDR3, the DNA is TGCGCCAGCAGCCTCCTACCAGACAGGGCGGGGGGGCCCCAGCATTTT. Translation: CASSLLPDRAGGPQHF.

V usage is TRBV10-3 and J usage is TRBJ1-1, with 7 bases fitting TRBD1. The CDR3 runs to 15 residues. V shed 6 bases, J shed 2 bases, and the junction held 9 bases outside the gene matches. CDR1 and CDR2 from the germline V gene are ENHRY and SYGVKD. CDR3 residues: CAIRVGQELNTEAFF. The CDR3 DNA sequence: TGTGCCATCAGAGTAGGACAGGAACTAAACACTGAAGCTTTCTTT.

This CDR3 is CSVTPGVTGNTIYF. In DNA form, the CDR3 reads TGCAGCGTTACTCCCGGTGTTACTGGAAACACCATATATTTT. The chain links TRBV29-1 to TRBJ1-3; D is undetermined. Germline lookup yields CDR1 SQVTM and CDR2 ANQGSEA. The CDR3 covers 14 residues. The V gene lost 5 bases and the J gene lost 2 bases, with 13 bases spanning the gap.

The chain recombines TRBV3-1 (or the pseudogene TRBV3-2) with TRBJ2-1; TRBD2 aligns across 10 bases. Germline assignment: CDR1 LGHDT and CDR2 YNNKEL (reference sequence). The CDR3 consists of 17 residues. V was pared by 4 bases and J by 9 bases, with 15 bases of the junction left unmatched. CDR3 sequence reads: CASSRYGTSAGGIEQFF. CDR3 bases: TGTGCCAGCAGCCGCTATGGTACATCAGCGGGAGGGATTGAGCAGTTCTTC.